This T cell receptor (beta chain) was documented in a study of blood T cell repertoires in COVID-19. At the level of the study: Acute and convalescent COVID-19 specimens originated in the United States, Italy and Spain. Sources were T cells, B-cell-depleted T cells, or PBMCs; the material itself was cDNA or gDNA.

The CDR3 loop spans 13 amino acids. Trimming pared 0 bases from V and 3 bases from J, leaving 6 bases between. CDR1 and CDR2 (germline): MGHRA, YSYEKL. Original handling: Reference gene primer amplification yielded estimated nucleated cell counts. TCRdb's table, derived via immunoSEQ multiplex PCR, lists solely in-frame clones and lacks some. The DNA gave D and trimming, while V, J and clone size come from that table. The repertoire holds nearly 350,000 clones, with around four fifths as singletons. This chain uses TRBV4-1 with TRBJ2-7, with D uncertain. Sequencing was carried out using peripheral blood. The clonotype originates from a man aged 25 to 40 with active or convalescent COVID-19. The CDR3 DNA reads as TGCGCCAGCAGCCAAGATATGAGCTACGAGCAGTACTTC. It encodes CASSQDMSYEQYF.